The next 13 T cell receptor beta chains were all read from a single sample in a study of metastatic and nonmetastatic thyroid tumors. From the PCR reads, TCRdb re-called clones with MiXCR. The data contain 25,000 to 35,000 clones, 10% to 13% of them singletons. Treatment of any kind had been given to no patient before thyroid surgery. The sequenced sample was blood. All receptors come from a female donor with papillary thyroid cancer or a benign thyroid nodule (not recorded which). Some clones in this sample may be carry-over from other donors' samples.

This clone is categorized as medium-sized. The rearrangement joins TRBV10-2 to TRBJ1-6; D remains unclear. Germline lookup yields CDR1 WSHSY and CDR2 SAAADI. The CDR3 extends over 15 amino acids. The ends were cut back, 3 bases at V and 7 bases at J, with 13 bases in the middle. The CDR3 DNA reads as TGCGCCAGCAGTGAATCGGGGATTTGGAATTCACCCCTCCACTTT. This sequence encodes CASSESGIWNSPLHF.

This clone was recorded many times. The chain has TRBV7-9 and TRBJ2-7; D is perhaps TRBD1 or TRBD2 (5 bases each). CDR3 length: 13 residues. Germline V lookup: CDR1 SEHNR, CDR2 FQNEAQ (reference sequence). V shed 6 bases and J shed 2 bases, with 11 bases lying between them. The CDR3 coding sequence is TGTGCCAGCAGTCGGGACCTCCCCTACGAGCAGTACTTC. Translation: CASSRDLPYEQYF.

As concerns this clone: Mismatch with germline at one junction end may stem from a read error. The V and J genes are TRBV6-2 or TRBV6-3 and TRBJ2-2; tentatively, D is TRBD1 or TRBD2 (5 bases each). CDR1 and CDR2 from the germline V gene are MNHEY and SVGEGT. The CDR3 has 15 amino acids. Here the CDR3 reads CAGIPGTANTWELFF. In DNA, the CDR3 is TGTGCCGGCATCCCAGGGACGGCTAACACCTGGGAGCTGTTTTTT.

This clone was seen many times. Other DNA sequences in this sample translate to the same CDR3. The chain is built from TRBV5-6 and TRBJ1-1; D is unresolved. The CDR3 totals 14 residues. Germline V lookup: CDR1 SGHDT, CDR2 YYEEEE. Trimming took 4 bases from V and 5 from J, leaving 15 bases between them. CDR3 sequence (DNA): TGTGCCAGCAGCCATGGCGTGTTGTATACTGAAGCTTTCTTT. This encodes CASSHGVLYTEAFF. The whole variable domain, remainder taken from reference TRBV5-6 and TRBJ1-1, is DAGVTQSPTHLIKTRGQQVTLRCSPKSGHDTVSWYQQALGQGPQFIFQYYEEEERQRGNFPDRFSGHQFPNYSSELNVNALLLGDSALYLCASSHGVLYTEAFFGQGTRLTVV.

The chain recombines TRBV27 with TRBJ1-6; D call uncertain. The CDR3 loop spans 15 amino acids. V lost 9 bases and J 10 bases, leaving 22 bases between the germline ends. The germline V gene encodes CDR1 MNHEY and CDR2 SMNVEV (reference sequence). The CDR3 bases are TGTGCCAGTGGGTCATCGGACGGGGAGAGCTCACCCCTCCACTTT. Amino acids: CASGSSDGESSPLHF.

By share of the sample, this clone is medium-sized. The V call is TRBV6-2 or TRBV6-3, the J call TRBJ1-6; D is undetermined. CDR3 length equals 12 residues. The V end was cut by 0 bases, the J end by 10 bases, with 4 bases between. Germline loops: CDR1 MNHEY, CDR2 SVGEGT. CDR3 coding DNA: TGTGCCAGCAGTTACTCGAGATCACCCCTCCACTTT. This translates into CASSYSRSPLHF.

This clone has a handful of counts. Written as DNA, the CDR3 is TGTGCCAGCAGTTTAGGGGACAGGGCAAAGCACGAGCAGTACTTC. Translated, it gives CASSLGDRAKHEQYF. The rearrangement links TRBV27 to TRBJ2-7; 9 positions match TRBD1. CDR3 length: 15 amino acids. CDR1 is MNHEY, CDR2 SMNVEV, per germline (reference sequence). The trim removed 2 bases at V and 5 bases at J, leaving 7 bases unmatched.

This clone was recorded many times. The genes are TRBV9 and TRBJ1-2; possible D gene TRBD1, 6 bases. Trimming took 2 bases from V and 2 from J, leaving 13 bases between them. The CDR3 consists of 15 residues. Germline CDR1 SGDLS, CDR2 YYNGEE. The CDR3 region has the DNA TGTGCCAGCAGCGTTTCGACAGGTACGAACTATGGCTACACCTTC. Its translation is CASSVSTGTNYGYTF.

The rearrangement links TRBV9 to TRBJ2-1; 7 nucleotides line up with TRBD1. V gave up 4 bases and J gave up 3 bases; unmatched junction bases: 7. Germline-derived CDR1 and CDR2 are SGDLS and YYNGEE. The CDR3 is 15 residues long. The CDR3 sequence: CASSPYYRGYNEQFF. CDR3 sequence (DNA): TGTGCCAGCAGCCCATATTACAGGGGCTACAATGAGCAGTTCTTC.

Ten or more counts support this clone. V gene TRBV7-2 combines with J gene TRBJ2-6; D remains unclear. CDR3 length: 16 residues. Trimming cost V 0 bases and J 0 bases, with 6 bases left between them. Germline assignment: CDR1 SGHTA and CDR2 FQGNSA. CDR3 sequence: CASSLAELSGANVLTF. CDR3 DNA sequence: TGTGCCAGCAGCTTAGCGGAACTCTCTGGGGCCAACGTCCTGACTTTC.

The table lists this clone with a few counts. The chain couples TRBV19 to TRBJ1-6; tentative D call: TRBD1 (5 bases). Germline loops: CDR1 LNHDA, CDR2 SQIVND (reference sequence). Trimming took 5 bases from V and 11 from J, leaving 22 bases between them. This CDR3 is built from 16 residues. In DNA form, the CDR3 reads TGTGCCAGTAGTCTAGGGGACGGAGCCCCCCGTCCACCCCTCCACTTT. Its translation is CASSLGDGAPRPPLHF.

Many counts were recorded for this clone. This chain joins TRBV5-5 and TRBJ1-2; no clear D. The germline V gene encodes CDR1 SGHKS and CDR2 YYEKEE (reference sequence). Deletions cut 3 bases from V and 7 bases from J, with 13 bases between. This CDR3 spans 13 amino acids. The CDR3 region is CASSWRLGVGYTF. The CDR3 DNA reads as TGTGCCAGCAGCTGGCGGCTGGGTGTTGGCTACACCTTC.

This sequence joins TRBV19 and TRBJ1-2; TRBD1 matches 9 bases. V was clipped by 3 bases and J by 2 bases; unmatched bases: 7. Germline CDR1 reads LNHDA; CDR2 reads SQIVND (reference sequence). This CDR3 contains 16 residues. DNA for the CDR3: TGTGCCAGTAGTATCCATCAGGGGACAGGGAACTATGGCTACACCTTC. Encoded protein: CASSIHQGTGNYGYTF. Full variable domain (rest looked up from reference TRBV19 and TRBJ1-2): DGGITQSPKYLFRKEGQNVTLSCEQNLNHDAMYWYRQDPGQGLRLIYYSQIVNDFQKGDIAEGYSVSREKKESFPLTVTSAQKNPTAFYLCASSIHQGTGNYGYTFGSGTRLTVV.